Below, 27 T cell receptor beta chains from the same sample are listed, as sequenced in a study of blood T cell repertoires in COVID-19. The method was immunoSEQ multiplex PCR; TCRdb's version includes in-frame clones alone and lacks a portion of them. The profile shows 250,000 to 300,000 clones, around 91% of them singletons. Specimen: peripheral blood. These receptors originate from a woman aged 60-75 years with acute or convalescent COVID-19.

The rearrangement links TRBV11-2 to TRBJ1-2; D gene uncertain. This CDR3 spans 16 amino acids. The germline V gene encodes CDR1 SGHAT and CDR2 FQNNGV. The germline V and J ends were trimmed by 2 bases and 3 bases, with 16 bases remaining between them. CDR3 region: CASSLNPTRTYYGYTF. CDR3 bases: TGTGCCAGCAGCTTAAATCCCACGCGGACTTACTATGGCTACACCTTC.

This clone was counted a single time. The V call is TRBV19, the J call TRBJ2-3, with D hard to call. Looked up from germline, CDR1 is LNHDA and CDR2 is SQIVND (reference sequence). Trimming took 5 bases from V and 6 from J, leaving 9 bases between them. This CDR3 spans 12 amino acids. CDR3 bases: TGTGCCAGTAGTGCGCGAGAGGATACGCAGTATTTT. It codes for CASSAREDTQYF.

V gene TRBV7-2 combines with J gene TRBJ2-6, with 9 bases aligning to TRBD1. CDR1 and CDR2 from the germline V gene are SGHTA and FQGNSA. Germline trimming cut 4 bases from V and 4 bases from J; bases unmatched to any gene: 5. This CDR3 contains 16 residues. The DNA for the CDR3 is TGTGCCAGCAGCTGGAGTACAGGGGGCGGGGCCAACGTCCTGACTTTC. This gives the protein CASSWSTGGGANVLTF. Supplemented by reference TRBV7-2 and TRBJ2-6, the full variable domain reads GAGVSQSPSNKVTEKGKDVELRCDPISGHTALYWYRQSLGQGLEFLIYFQGNSAPDKSGLPSDRFSAERTGGSVSTLTIQRTQQEDSAVYLCASSWSTGGGANVLTFGAGSRLTVL.

This chain links TRBV18 with TRBJ1-1; unclear D gene. This CDR3 comprises 14 residues. Per the germline V gene, CDR1 is KGHSH and CDR2 is LQKENI. V shed 6 bases and J shed 0 bases, with 11 bases lying between them. CDR3 coding DNA: TGTGCCAGCTCCCCGAAACATTTGAACACTGAAGCTTTCTTT. It is translated as CASSPKHLNTEAFF.

In its sample, this clone was seen once. CDR3 region: CASSGESETQYF. Written as DNA, the CDR3 is TGTGCCAGCAGCGGAGAATCGGAGACCCAGTACTTC. The chain has TRBV5-4 and TRBJ2-5; D unresolved. Germline V gene lookup returns CDR1 SGHNT and CDR2 YYREEE (reference sequence). This CDR3 is 12 amino acids long. The V gene lost 4 bases and the J gene lost 5 bases, with 9 bases spanning the gap.

V gene TRBV18 combines with J gene TRBJ1-1; 8 nucleotides match TRBD1. The trim removed 1 base at V and 7 bases at J, leaving 8 bases unmatched. The CDR3 is 15 amino acids. CDR1 KGHSH and CDR2 LQKENI come from the germline V gene. CDR3 bases: TGTGCCAGCTCACCACTGGGGACAGGACAAGGTGAAGCTTTCTTT. Encoded protein: CASSPLGTGQGEAFF.

The V gene is TRBV4-1, the J gene TRBJ1-6, with TRBD1 matching 8 bases. Germline V gene data show CDR1 as MGHRA and CDR2 as YSYEKL. With V trimmed by 0 bases and J by 6 bases, 4 bases remained unmatched. The CDR3 totals 16 residues. This CDR3 is CASSQDGDRGNSPLHF. The CDR3 region has the DNA TGCGCCAGCAGCCAAGATGGCGACAGGGGTAATTCACCCCTCCACTTT.

The rearrangement links TRBV5-8 to TRBJ2-1, with a possible D match to TRBD1 (5 bases). Germline CDR1 and CDR2: SGHTS and YDEGEE. The CDR3 totals 16 residues. V lost 4 bases, J lost 3 bases, and 17 bases lay in between. The CDR3 here is CASSQRGLVVYNEQFF. The CDR3 DNA sequence: TGTGCCAGCAGCCAAAGGGGTCTAGTCGTCTACAATGAGCAGTTCTTC.

This rearrangement joins TRBV5-4 to TRBJ2-7; D is possibly TRBD1 (5 bases). The CDR3 is made up of 12 amino acids. Germline CDR1 is SGHNT and CDR2 is YYREEE (reference sequence). Trimming removed 3 bases at V and 5 bases at J, with 9 bases between. This chain's CDR3 is CASSSQGNEQYF. In DNA, the CDR3 is TGTGCCAGCAGCTCGCAGGGAAACGAGCAGTACTTC.

This rearrangement joins TRBV19 to TRBJ1-2; D call uncertain. This CDR3 region has 12 residues. V lost 4 bases and J 8 bases, leaving 11 bases between the germline ends. Germline assignment: CDR1 LNHDA and CDR2 SQIVND (reference sequence). CDR3 protein: CASSRGLGGYTF. DNA of the CDR3: TGTGCCAGTAGTAGAGGGCTGGGAGGCTACACCTTC.

The J gene is TRBJ2-2, the V gene TRBV5-6; tentative D call: TRBD1 (7 bases). V was clipped by 2 bases and J by 5 bases, with 13 bases between them. The CDR3 is made up of 15 amino acids. Germline values: CDR1 SGHDT, CDR2 YYEEEE. This CDR3 reads CASSFRAGGTGELFF. The CDR3 DNA follows: TGTGCCAGCAGCTTTCGGGCAGGGGGGACCGGGGAGCTGTTTTTT.

Only a few counts were recorded for this clone. The chain employs TRBV30 and TRBJ2-3; perhaps TRBD2 as D (6 bases). Germline CDR1 and CDR2: GTSNPN and SVGIG (reference sequence). The V and J ends lost 4 bases and 0 bases respectively, with 14 bases between them. The CDR3 has 15 residues. The CDR3 spells CAWTEGESSTDTQYF. CDR3 bases: TGTGCCTGGACGGAGGGAGAGTCTAGCACAGATACGCAGTATTTT.

The chain carries TRBV5-1 and TRBJ2-1; 10 bases align to TRBD2. The junction had 6 bases not matched to a gene; V was cut back by 4 bases and J by 5 bases. The germline gives CDR1 SGHRS, CDR2 YFSETQ. This CDR3 has 15 amino acids. The CDR3 protein is CASSKSGREDNEQFF. The CDR3 DNA follows: TGCGCCAGCAGCAAAAGCGGGAGGGAGGACAATGAGCAGTTCTTC.

This chain joins TRBV5-1 and TRBJ1-6, with 9 bases matching TRBD1. Per the germline V gene, CDR1 is SGHRS and CDR2 is YFSETQ. The CDR3 is 15 residues long. Trimming took 1 base from V and 9 from J; bases not matched to a gene: 5. The CDR3 is CASSLKGQGSSPLHF. CDR3 coding DNA: TGCGCCAGCAGCTTGAAGGGACAGGGAAGTTCACCCCTCCACTTT.

The chain employs TRBV6-2 or TRBV6-3 and TRBJ2-2, with 7 bases matching TRBD2. With V trimmed by 2 bases and J by 8 bases, 2 bases remained unmatched. The germline CDR1 and CDR2 sequences are MNHEY and SVGEGT. The CDR3 has 13 residues. CDR3 nucleotides: TGTGCCAGCAGTTACAGCGGGGTGGGGGAGCTGTTTTTT. Protein sequence: CASSYSGVGELFF.

This chain links TRBV5-1 with TRBJ2-2, with 9 bases lining up with TRBD1. The length of the CDR3 is 14 residues. V gave up 3 bases and J gave up 6 bases; unmatched junction bases: 3. Germline-derived CDR1 and CDR2 are SGHRS and YFSETQ. CDR3 sequence: CASSSTGGAGELFF. The CDR3 nucleotides read TGCGCCAGCAGCTCGACAGGGGGGGCCGGGGAGCTGTTTTTT.

The chain employs TRBV25-1 and TRBJ1-5; tentatively, D is TRBD1 (5 bases). The CDR3 loop spans 12 amino acids. V dropped 6 bases and J dropped 6 bases, with 9 bases sitting between them. Per germline, CDR1 MGHDK and CDR2 SYGVNS. The CDR3 sequence is CASSQGVQPQHF. The CDR3, as DNA: TGTGCCAGCAGCCAAGGGGTTCAGCCCCAGCATTTT.

The rearrangement uses TRBV19 and TRBJ1-5, with D unresolved. The V gene's germline CDR1 is LNHDA and CDR2 SQIVND (reference sequence). The CDR3 is 17 amino acids. The V and J ends lost 3 bases and 5 bases respectively, with 20 bases between them. The CDR3 loop is CASSILTTIIAYQPQHF. The CDR3 DNA reads as TGTGCCAGTAGTATCCTTACAACCATTATAGCTTATCAGCCCCAGCATTTT.

The chain joins TRBV28 to TRBJ2-3, with 7 bases aligning to TRBD2. The CDR3 length is 14 residues. Germline V CDR1 and CDR2: MDHEN, SYDVKM. V was clipped by 5 bases and J by 2 bases; unmatched bases: 4. This chain's CDR3 is CASSGEGPTDTQYF. For the CDR3, the DNA is TGTGCCAGCAGTGGGGAGGGACCCACAGATACGCAGTATTTT.

On this clone: Additional DNA sequences in this sample encode the identical CDR3. The chain is built from TRBV18 and TRBJ2-7; 7 nucleotides line up with TRBD2. V lost 3 bases and J lost 0; bases outside the gene matches: 2. CDR3 length equals 14 residues. The germline gives CDR1 KGHSH, CDR2 LQKENI. CDR3 sequence reads: CASSPPGGSYEQYF. CDR3 nucleotide sequence: TGTGCCAGCTCACCCCCGGGGGGCTCCTACGAGCAGTACTTC.

The chain carries TRBV7-9 and TRBJ1-1; 7 bases fit TRBD1. The germline CDR1 and CDR2 sequences are SEHNR and FQNEAQ (reference sequence). V was clipped by 4 bases and J by 6 bases; unmatched bases: 5. The CDR3 contains 13 residues. CDR3 sequence (DNA): TGTGCCAGCAGCTCGTACAGGGGTCCTGAAGCTTTCTTT. Protein sequence: CASSSYRGPEAFF.

This clone was counted a single time. This chain joins TRBV7-5 and TRBJ2-7; TRBD1, as called in the table, went unchecked against the DNA. TRBV7-5 is a recognized pseudogene. The CDR3 is 13 amino acids. Here the CDR3 reads CVRRTGTGHEQYF. As DNA, the CDR3 is TGTGTCAGAAGGACCGGGACAGGGCACGAGCAGTACTTC.

This clone appeared once. CDR3 region: CATSDLTGRGSTDTQYF. The DNA for the CDR3 is TGTGCCACCAGTGACTTGACCGGACGGGGTAGCACAGATACGCAGTATTTT. V gene TRBV24-1 combines with J gene TRBJ2-3; TRBD2 might be the D (5 bases). The CDR3 is made up of 17 amino acids. Trimming took 4 bases from V and 0 from J, leaving 16 bases between them. Germline-derived CDR1 and CDR2 are KGHDR and SFDVKD.

The rearrangement links TRBV25-1 to TRBJ2-1; 7 bases are a match to TRBD2. This CDR3 has 16 residues. CDR1 and CDR2 (germline): MGHDK, SYGVNS. V lost 1 base to trimming and J lost 1 base; unmatched junction nucleotides: 4. CDR3 region: CASSELGGGSYNEQFF. Here the CDR3 DNA reads TGTGCCAGCAGTGAATTGGGGGGAGGGTCCTACAATGAGCAGTTCTTC. The whole variable domain, filled in from reference TRBV25-1 and TRBJ2-1, reads EADIYQTPRYLVIGTGKKITLECSQTMGHDKMYWYQQDPGMELHLIHYSYGVNSTEKGDLSSESTVSRIRTEHFPLTLESARPSHTSQYLCASSELGGGSYNEQFFGPGTRLTVL.

The chain combines TRBV3-1 (or the pseudogene TRBV3-2) with TRBJ2-2, with a tentative D call TRBD2 (5 bases). With 7 bases removed from V and 0 bases from J, the gap between germline ends came to 9 bases. CDR1 LGHDT and CDR2 YNNKEL come from the germline V gene (reference sequence). The CDR3 length is 14 residues. CDR3 amino acids: CASTRLSNTGELFF. For the CDR3, the DNA is TGTGCCAGCACAAGACTATCGAACACCGGGGAGCTGTTTTTT.

V usage is TRBV7-2 and J usage is TRBJ1-4, with TRBD1 identical over 7 bases. J was trimmed by 3 bases and V by 5 bases; bases with no gene match: 6. CDR1 is SGHTA and CDR2 is FQGNSA in the germline V gene. This CDR3 has 15 amino acids. CDR3 protein: CASSPKGAANEKLFF. The CDR3, as DNA: TGTGCCAGCAGCCCCAAGGGGGCAGCTAATGAAAAACTGTTTTTT.

This chain joins TRBV5-1 and TRBJ1-4; a weak D match, TRBD1 (6 bases). This CDR3 contains 15 residues. Germline-derived CDR1 and CDR2 are SGHRS and YFSETQ. Trimming cost V 4 bases and J 3 bases, with 13 bases left between them. The CDR3 sequence is CASSPQGFPNEKLFF. For the CDR3, the DNA is TGCGCCAGCAGCCCTCAGGGGTTTCCTAATGAAAAACTGTTTTTT.